This is a list of T cell receptor beta chains from one sample in a study of PD-L1 blockade in urothelial cancer. Method: immunoSEQ multiplex PCR; TCRdb's copy keeps in-frame clones and lacks some. This sample yields some 120,000 clones, of which approximately 89% are seen a single time; around 4% belongs to the top ten. The material was PBMCs, obtained around atezolizumab (anti-PD-L1) treatment. These receptors came from a man aged 60-69 years with urothelial cancer. The CDR3 runs from the conserved cysteine through the conserved F or W. D genes are given only for firm matches. Clone size is given for some rows only: seen once, a few or many times, or a class if the clone is expanded.

V	J	size	D	DNA	CDR3
TRBV10-3	TRBJ2-4	NA	NA	TGTGCCATCAGTGAGGGAGACAGAATACTTGAAAACATTCAGTACTTC	CAISEGDRILENIQYF
TRBV5-1	TRBJ1-1	NA	NA	TGCGCCAGCAGCTTGGATTGGCGGCAGCCTGAAGCTTTCTTT	CASSLDWRQPEAFF
TRBV11-2	TRBJ2-4	NA	TRBD2	TGTGCCAGCAGCTTCAGCGGGGTCAACATTCAGTACTTC	CASSFSGVNIQYF
TRBV15	TRBJ2-7	NA	NA	TGTGCCACCAGCAGAGACCGGGAGAAGCAGTACTTC	CATSRDREKQYF
TRBV28	TRBJ2-1	NA	NA	TGTGCCAGCAGTCTCCCGGGACTGGACCTGAATGAGCAGTTCTTC	CASSLPGLDLNEQFF
TRBV5-1	TRBJ1-3	NA	TRBD1	TGCGCCAGCAGCTTGGAAGGACAGGATTTCTCTGGAAACACCATATATTTT	CASSLEGQDFSGNTIYF
TRBV28	TRBJ2-7	once	TRBD2	TGTGCCAGCAGTTCCGTCACTAGCGGGAGTTACCTCTTGTACGAGCAGTACTTC	CASSSVTSGSYLLYEQYF
TRBV5-4	TRBJ2-5	NA	TRBD1	TGTGCCAGCAGCCTGGGACAGGGGCAAGAGACCCAGTACTTC	CASSLGQGQETQYF
TRBV4-3	TRBJ2-7	NA	TRBD2	TGCGCCAGCAGCCTCGGTAGCGGGCGGGGATACGAGCAGTACTTC	CASSLGSGRGYEQYF
TRBV6-5	TRBJ2-7	NA	TRBD2	TGTGCCAGCAGTCGACTAGCGGGGGGCGACGAGCAGTACTTC	CASSRLAGGDEQYF
TRBV28	TRBJ1-4	NA	NA	TGTGCCAGCACCCTCGGAGGATTCTATGGTGAAAAACTGTTTTTT	CASTLGGFYGEKLFF
TRBV7-9	TRBJ2-7	NA	TRBD1	TGTGCCAGCAGCTTAGACGGGACAGGGGTTTTCGAGCAGTACTTC	CASSLDGTGVFEQYF
TRBV4-3	TRBJ1-4	NA	TRBD1	TGCGCCAGCAGCCGGGGGACAGGGGGTGAGGAAAAACTGTTTTTT	CASSRGTGGEEKLFF
TRBV4-2	TRBJ2-2	NA	NA	TGTGCCAGCAGCCAAGGACCAGCGGCCGGGTACGGGGAGCTGTTTTTT	CASSQGPAAGYGELFF
TRBV6-5	TRBJ2-7	once	TRBD1	TGTGCCAGCAGCACCAGACAGGGGAACTCCTACGAGCAGTACTTC	CASSTRQGNSYEQYF
TRBV30	TRBJ2-5	NA	TRBD1	TGTGCCCGCGGGACAGGGGGCTCGGGGACCCAGTACTTC	CARGTGGSGTQYF
TRBV18	TRBJ2-7	NA	NA	TGTGCCAGCTCACCGATGGGACAAGCCTACGAGCAGTACTTC	CASSPMGQAYEQYF
TRBV7-2	TRBJ2-3	NA	TRBD2	TGTGCCAGCAGCCCTGGGACTAGCGGAAGCACAGATACGCAGTATTTT	CASSPGTSGSTDTQYF
TRBV7-8	TRBJ2-7	NA	TRBD2	TGTGCCAGCAGCTTGTCCGGGACTAGCTACGAGCAGTACTTC	CASSLSGTSYEQYF
TRBV30	TRBJ2-3	NA	TRBD2	TGTGCCTGGAGTGACGGGAGGGATACGCAGTATTTT	CAWSDGRDTQYF
TRBV4-3	TRBJ2-1	NA	TRBD2	TGCGCCAGCAGCCAAGATTCGACTAGCGGGGGCTACAATGAGCAGTTCTTC	CASSQDSTSGGYNEQFF
TRBV9	TRBJ2-7	NA	NA	TGTGCCAGCAGCGTAGATTCAGGGACTCACGAGCAGTACTTC	CASSVDSGTHEQYF
TRBV7-2	TRBJ1-1	NA	TRBD1	TGTGCCAGCAGCCGCGGGACAGAAACTGAAGCTTTCTTT	CASSRGTETEAFF
TRBV7-2	TRBJ2-2	NA	NA	TGTGCCAGCAGCAGCCATGGTTCCGGGGAGCTGTTTTTT	CASSSHGSGELFF
TRBV5-1	TRBJ2-3	NA	TRBD1	TGCGCCAGCAGCTTACAGGGGGCGCGCGCAGATACGCAGTATTTT	CASSLQGARADTQYF
TRBV2	TRBJ2-3	NA	TRBD1	TGTGCCAGCAGGACAGGGGACACAGATACGCAGTATTTT	CASRTGDTDTQYF
TRBV2	TRBJ2-5	NA	NA	TGTGCCAGCAACCCCAGTCGTCAGGAGACCCAGTACTTC	CASNPSRQETQYF
TRBV6-1	TRBJ1-1	NA	NA	TGTGCCAGCAGCGGACATAGGAACACTGAAGCTTTCTTT	CASSGHRNTEAFF
TRBV5-1	TRBJ1-3	NA	NA	TGCGCCAGCAGCTTGTACCCCAGGGGACTATCGGGAAACACCATATATTTT	CASSLYPRGLSGNTIYF
TRBV6-5	TRBJ1-2	NA	TRBD1	TGTGCCAGCAGTGATGGACAGGCCTATGGCTACACCTTC	CASSDGQAYGYTF
TRBV5-3	TRBJ2-2	once	TRBD2	TGTGCCAGAAGCTTAAAGGGACTAGCGGGACCCGGGGAGCTGTTTTTT	CARSLKGLAGPGELFF
TRBV25-1	TRBJ2-5	NA	TRBD2	TGTGCCGCCCGGACTAGCGGGAGTGAGACCCAGTACTTC	CAARTSGSETQYF
TRBV29-1	TRBJ2-5	NA	NA	TGCAGCGTTGAAGATCAGGGATTGATACAAGAGACCCAGTACTTC	CSVEDQGLIQETQYF
TRBV28	TRBJ2-1	NA	NA	TGTGCCAGCAGTAAGCGCAATAATGAGCAGTTCTTC	CASSKRNNEQFF
TRBV9	TRBJ2-1	NA	TRBD2	TGTGCCAGCAGCGCCTACTGGCGGGAGAATTTGGGTGAGCAGTTCTTC	CASSAYWRENLGEQFF
TRBV5-4	TRBJ2-7	NA	NA	TGTGCCAGCAGCTCTGACAGGTCCGAGCAGTACTTC	CASSSDRSEQYF
TRBV5-4	TRBJ1-6	few	NA	TGTGCCAGCAGCTTGGTGGCTTTTGGAGGAAATTCACCCCTCCACTTT	CASSLVAFGGNSPLHF
TRBV5-4	TRBJ2-1	NA	TRBD2	TGTGCCAGCAGCTTGACTAGCGGCTCCTACAATGAGCAGTTCTTC	CASSLTSGSYNEQFF
TRBV7-2	TRBJ1-2	NA	NA	TGTGCCAGCAGCTTAGGGGCAGGGTTCGACTATGGCTACACCTTC	CASSLGAGFDYGYTF
TRBV29-1	TRBJ2-7	NA	TRBD1	TGCAGCGTGGACGGGACAGGGAGAGAGCAGTACTTC	CSVDGTGREQYF
TRBV2	TRBJ2-7	once	TRBD2	TGTGCCAGCAGGGGACTAGCGGGGAGGTACGAGCAGTACTTC	CASRGLAGRYEQYF
TRBV18	TRBJ1-1	NA	NA	TGTGCCAGCTCACCCATATCCGGGGACACTGAAGCTTTCTTT	CASSPISGDTEAFF
TRBV4-1	TRBJ2-3	NA	NA	TGCGCCAGCAGCCAAGTAAGGCTAGCAGTGGATACGCAGTATTTT	CASSQVRLAVDTQYF
TRBV28	TRBJ2-7	once	NA	TGTGCCAGCAGTCCCCGGTCGCATTCCTACGAGCAGTACTTC	CASSPRSHSYEQYF
TRBV21-1	TRBJ2-6	NA	NA	TGTGCCAGCAGCAAAAGCGGCTGCAGGGGGCGAGGGGCCAACGTCCTGACTTTC	CASSKSGCRGRGANVLTF
TRBV28	TRBJ1-2	NA	NA	TGTGCCAGCGGAAGGGGGACCAACCCGTACTATGGCTACACCTTC	CASGRGTNPYYGYTF
TRBV7-9	TRBJ2-2	NA	TRBD2	TGTGCCAGCAGCTTGACTAGCGGGAGCACCGGGGAGCTGTTTTTT	CASSLTSGSTGELFF
TRBV28	TRBJ1-5	NA	TRBD1	TGTGCCAGCAGTGGGCATGGGACAGGGGTCCAGCCCCAGCATTTT	CASSGHGTGVQPQHF
TRBV5-1	TRBJ2-7	NA	TRBD2	TGCGCCAGCAGCCAAGGACTAGCGGGAGGCTCCTACGAGCAGTACTTC	CASSQGLAGGSYEQYF
TRBV5-6	TRBJ1-4	few	NA	TGTGCCAGCAGCTTCCGGGACGGGGGGTATGAAAAACTGTTTTTT	CASSFRDGGYEKLFF